The rows below give T cell receptor beta chains drawn from one sample of a study of T cell repertoires in cytomegalovirus infection. TCRdb ran MiXCR on the reads and lists one entry per CDR3 protein. The sample shows about 24,000 distinct CDR3 sequences, roughly 20% of them seen only once. Their specific antigens are unknown. Sequences were derived from CD8+ T cells from cultured PBMCs, sampled from culture after CMV antigen stimulation. These receptors came from a human donor in good health (CMV status not recorded). Some clones in this sample may be carry-over from other donors' samples. Each CDR3 is given with its conserved first and last residue. A D gene is named only where the DNA matches it firmly. The size field is filled for only some rows; it gives once, few, many or a size class.

d_gene,j_gene,abundance,v_gene,CDR3aa,CDR3nt
-,TRBJ2-2,few,TRBV14,CASSRGTNTGELFF,TGTGCCAGCTCCCGAGGGACTAACACCGGGGAGCTGTTTTTT
-,TRBJ1-1,few,TRBV4-1,CASSLTAMNTEAFF,TGCGCCAGCAGCCTGACAGCGATGAACACTGAAGCTTTCTTT
TRBD1,TRBJ2-2,-,TRBV12-3/TRBV12-4,CASTPGQGNTGELFF,TGTGCCAGCACCCCGGGACAGGGGAACACCGGGGAGCTGTTTTTT
TRBD1,TRBJ1-1,many,TRBV7-2,CASSYSGTGNTEAFF,TGTGCCAGCTCATACAGTGGGACAGGGAACACTGAAGCTTTCTTT
-,TRBJ2-1,-,TRBV5-5,CASSLAGDPTNEQFF,TGTGCCAGCAGCTTGGCCGGAGACCCCACCAATGAGCAGTTCTTC
-,TRBJ2-1,few,TRBV4-2,CASSQGGNEQFF,TGTGCCAGCAGCCAAGGGGGCAATGAGCAGTTCTTC
TRBD1,TRBJ1-1,-,TRBV20-1,CSARAARGTGGVAWAFF,TGCAGTGCTAGAGCCGCGAGAGGGACAGGGGGCGTTGCGTGGGCTTTCTTT
TRBD2,TRBJ2-7,few,TRBV12-3/TRBV12-4,CASKVGGSPDEQYF,TGTGCCAGCAAGGTGGGGGGGAGTCCCGACGAGCAGTACTTC
TRBD1,TRBJ1-2,few,TRBV6-6,CASSYPRDREDDGYTF,TGTGCCAGCAGTTACCCCCGGGACAGGGAAGACGATGGCTACACCTTC
-,TRBJ2-7,few,TRBV10-3,CAISDPGPYESYEQYF,TGTGCCATCAGTGACCCAGGACCCTACGAATCCTACGAGCAGTACTTC
TRBD2,TRBJ2-5,few,TRBV29-1,CSVEVAGTSQETQYF,TGCAGCGTTGAAGTAGCGGGGACTAGCCAAGAGACCCAGTACTTC
-,TRBJ1-2,-,TRBV12-3/TRBV12-4,CASSLGTRYGYTF,TGTGCCAGCAGCCTTGGGACACGCTATGGCTACACCTTC
-,TRBJ1-2,-,TRBV4-3,CASSQDQGSFYGYTF,TGCGCCAGCAGCCAAGATCAGGGCAGCTTCTATGGCTACACCTTC
TRBD1,TRBJ1-3,many,TRBV7-9,CASSWTGSLGNTIYF,TGTGCCAGCAGTTGGACAGGGAGCTTAGGAAACACCATATATTTT
-,TRBJ2-7,-,TRBV12-3/TRBV12-4,CASSLRANTDEQYF,TGTGCCAGCAGTTTAAGGGCCAATACAGACGAGCAGTACTTC
-,TRBJ2-1,-,TRBV10-3,CAISEDGGRSNEQFF,TGTGCCATCAGTGAGGACGGGGGGCGATCCAATGAGCAGTTCTTC
-,TRBJ1-5,many,TRBV12-3/TRBV12-4,CASSNSHYMKLTDSNQPQHF,TGTGCCAGCAGTAACTCACACTACATGAAACTGACCGATAGCAATCAGCCCCAGCATTTT
TRBD2,TRBJ2-3,many,TRBV6-4,CASSPASGSGDTQYF,TGTGCCAGCAGTCCGGCTAGCGGGAGTGGAGATACGCAGTATTTT
TRBD2,TRBJ2-1,few,TRBV12-3/TRBV12-4,CASSLKLAGGYNEQFF,TGTGCCAGCAGTTTAAAACTAGCGGGGGGTTACAATGAGCAGTTCTTC
TRBD1,TRBJ1-2,-,TRBV19,CASSPGTGNYGYTF,TGTGCCAGTAGTCCAGGGACAGGGAACTATGGCTACACCTTC
-,TRBJ1-4,-,TRBV3-1,CASSQDQGGNEKLFF,TGTGCCAGCAGCCAAGATCAGGGAGGGAATGAAAAACTGTTTTTT
-,TRBJ1-5,-,TRBV3-1,CASSHPGQPQHF,TGTGCCAGCAGCCACCCTGGGCAGCCCCAGCATTTT
-,TRBJ2-6,many,TRBV4-1,CASSHGPIQDTGLSSGANVLTF,TGCGCCAGCAGCCATGGACCGATACAGGACACCGGCTTGAGCTCTGGGGCCAACGTCCTGACTTTC